This T cell receptor beta chain came from a study of blood T cell repertoires in COVID-19. For the study at large: PBMCs, B-cell-depleted T cells, or T cells were the source of the cDNA or gDNA that made up the material.

As processed by the authors: Quantification of nucleated cells was approximated via reference gene primer amplification. Profiled with immunoSEQ multiplex PCR; TCRdb holds only in-frame clones, not every one. The DNA was the basis for D and trimming; V, J and clone size are from that table. The sample lists some 93,000 clones, approximately 83% occurring once. This CDR3 is 14 amino acids long. The J segment lost 6 bases and the V segment lost 2 bases, leaving 3 bases of the junction unmatched. Germline V gives CDR1 SGHNT, CDR2 YYREEE (reference sequence). The rearrangement joins TRBV5-4 to TRBJ2-7, with 12 bases lining up with TRBD2. The origin of this receptor is a man between 60 and 75 years old with acute or convalescent COVID-19. The sequenced sample was peripheral blood. The CDR3 region is CASSLSSGRAEQYF. DNA of the CDR3: TGTGCCAGCAGCTTATCTAGCGGGAGGGCCGAGCAGTACTTC.